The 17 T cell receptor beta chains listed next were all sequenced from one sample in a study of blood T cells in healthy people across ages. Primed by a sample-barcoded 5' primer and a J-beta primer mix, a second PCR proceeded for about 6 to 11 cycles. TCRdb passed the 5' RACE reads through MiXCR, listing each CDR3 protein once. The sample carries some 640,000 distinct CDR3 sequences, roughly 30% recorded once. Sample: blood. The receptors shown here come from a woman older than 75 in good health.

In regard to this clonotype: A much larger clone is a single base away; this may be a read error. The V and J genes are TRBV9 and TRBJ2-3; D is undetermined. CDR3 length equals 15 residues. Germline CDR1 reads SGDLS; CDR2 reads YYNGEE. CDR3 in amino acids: CANSVGPNPTDTQYF. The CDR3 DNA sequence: TGTGCCAACAGCGTTGGACCTAACCCCACAGATACGCAGTATTTT. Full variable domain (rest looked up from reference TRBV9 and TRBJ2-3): DSGVTQTPKHLITATGQRVTLRCSPRSGDLSVYWYQQSLDQGLQFLIQYYNGEERAKGNILERFSAQQFPDLHSELNLSSLELGDSALYFCANSVGPNPTDTQYFGPGTRLTVL.

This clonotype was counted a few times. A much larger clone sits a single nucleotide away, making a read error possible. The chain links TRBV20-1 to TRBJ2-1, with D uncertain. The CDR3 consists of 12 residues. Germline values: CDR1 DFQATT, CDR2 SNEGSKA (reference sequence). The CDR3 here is CRARPRANEQFF. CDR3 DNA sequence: TGCAGGGCTAGGCCCCGAGCCAATGAGCAGTTCTTC.

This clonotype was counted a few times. CDR3: CASSLAGKNTGELFF. The CDR3 DNA reads TGTGCCAGCAGCTTAGCCGGGAAGAACACCGGGGAGCTGTTTTTT. The chain has TRBV9 and TRBJ2-2, with a weak D call TRBD2 (5 bases). This CDR3 contains 15 residues. Trimming pared 4 bases from V and 1 base from J, leaving 11 bases between. Germline CDR1 reads SGDLS; CDR2 reads YYNGEE.

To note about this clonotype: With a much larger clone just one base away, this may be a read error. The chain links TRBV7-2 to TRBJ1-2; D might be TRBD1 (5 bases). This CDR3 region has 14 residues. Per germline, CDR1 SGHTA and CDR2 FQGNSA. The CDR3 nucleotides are TGTGCCAACAGCTTAACGGGGGGATATGCTGGCTACACCTTC. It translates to CANSLTGGYAGYTF. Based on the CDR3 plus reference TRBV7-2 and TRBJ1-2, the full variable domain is GAGVSQSPSNKVTEKGKDVELRCDPISGHTALYWYRQSLGQGLEFLIYFQGNSAPDKSGLPSDRFSAERTGGSVSTLTIQRTQQEDSAVYLCANSLTGGYAGYTFGSGTRLTVV.

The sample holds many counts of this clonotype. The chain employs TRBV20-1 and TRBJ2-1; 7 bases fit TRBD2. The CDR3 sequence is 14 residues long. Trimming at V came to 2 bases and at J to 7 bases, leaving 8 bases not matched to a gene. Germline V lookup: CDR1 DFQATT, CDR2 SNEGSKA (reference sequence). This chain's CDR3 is CSARSSGLMNEQFF. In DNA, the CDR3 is TGCAGTGCTAGATCCTCGGGACTAATGAATGAGCAGTTCTTC.

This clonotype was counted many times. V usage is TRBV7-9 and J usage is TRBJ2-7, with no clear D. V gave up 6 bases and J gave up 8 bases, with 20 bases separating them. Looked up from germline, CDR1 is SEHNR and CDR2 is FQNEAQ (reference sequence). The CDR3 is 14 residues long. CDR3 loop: CASSVGSNQYKQYF. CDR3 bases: TGTGCCAGCAGTGTCGGATCAAACCAGTACAAGCAGTACTTC.

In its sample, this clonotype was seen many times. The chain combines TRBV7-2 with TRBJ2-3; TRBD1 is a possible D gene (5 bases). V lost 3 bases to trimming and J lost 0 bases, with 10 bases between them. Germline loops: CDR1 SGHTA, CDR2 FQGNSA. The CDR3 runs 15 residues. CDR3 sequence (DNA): TGTGCCAGCAGCTTTGATAGGGGTAGCACAGATACGCAGTATTTT. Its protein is CASSFDRGSTDTQYF.

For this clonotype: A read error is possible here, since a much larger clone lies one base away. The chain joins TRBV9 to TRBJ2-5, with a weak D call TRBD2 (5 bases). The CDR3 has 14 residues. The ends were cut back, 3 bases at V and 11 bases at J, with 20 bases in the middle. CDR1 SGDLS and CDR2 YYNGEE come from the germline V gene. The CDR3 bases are TGTGCCAGCAGCGACCCTATTGGCCGAAGGGAGCAGTACTTC. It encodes CASSDPIGRREQYF.

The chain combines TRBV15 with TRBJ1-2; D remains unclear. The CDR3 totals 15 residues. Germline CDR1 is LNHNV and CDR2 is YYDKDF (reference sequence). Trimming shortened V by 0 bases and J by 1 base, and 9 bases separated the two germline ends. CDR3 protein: CATSRDPGVNYGYTF. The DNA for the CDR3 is TGTGCCACCAGCAGAGATCCCGGGGTTAACTATGGCTACACCTTC.

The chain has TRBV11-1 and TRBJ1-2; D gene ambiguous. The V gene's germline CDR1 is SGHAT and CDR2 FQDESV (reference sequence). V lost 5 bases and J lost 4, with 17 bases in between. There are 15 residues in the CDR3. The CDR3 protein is CASSHGLSELYGYTF. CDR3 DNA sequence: TGTGCCAGCAGCCACGGTTTATCGGAACTCTATGGCTACACCTTC.

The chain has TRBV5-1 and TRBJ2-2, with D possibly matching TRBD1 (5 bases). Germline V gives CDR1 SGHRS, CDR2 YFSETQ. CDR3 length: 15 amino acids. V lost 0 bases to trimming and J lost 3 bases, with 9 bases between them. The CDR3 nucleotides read TGCGCCAGCAGCTTGGAACAGGACCACACCGGGGAGCTGTTTTTT. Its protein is CASSLEQDHTGELFF.

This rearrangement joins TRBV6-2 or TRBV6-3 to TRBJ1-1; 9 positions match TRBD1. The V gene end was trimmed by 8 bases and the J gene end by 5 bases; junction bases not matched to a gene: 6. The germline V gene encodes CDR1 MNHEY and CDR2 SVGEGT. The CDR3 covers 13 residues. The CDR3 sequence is CASLGQGGTEAFF. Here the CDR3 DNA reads TGTGCCAGCCTGGGACAGGGAGGGACTGAAGCTTTCTTT.

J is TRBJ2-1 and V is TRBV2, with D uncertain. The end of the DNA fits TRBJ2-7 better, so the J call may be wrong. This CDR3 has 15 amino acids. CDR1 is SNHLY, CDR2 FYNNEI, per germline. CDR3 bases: TGTGCCAGCAAGGTAGACGTTAGCTCCTACAATGAGCAGTACTTC. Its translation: CASKVDVSSYNEQYF.

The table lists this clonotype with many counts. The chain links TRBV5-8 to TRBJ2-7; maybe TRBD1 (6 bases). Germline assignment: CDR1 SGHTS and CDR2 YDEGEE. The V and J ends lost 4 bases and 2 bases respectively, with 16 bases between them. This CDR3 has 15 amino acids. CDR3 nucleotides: TGTGCCAGCAGCCGCATTCCAGGACAGACCTACGAGCAGTACTTC. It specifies CASSRIPGQTYEQYF. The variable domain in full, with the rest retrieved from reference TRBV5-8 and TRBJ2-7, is EAGVTQSPTHLIKTRGQQATLRCSPISGHTSVYWYQQALGLGLQFLLWYDEGEERNRGNFPPRFSGRQFPNYSSELNVNALELEDSALYLCASSRIPGQTYEQYFGPGTRLTVT.

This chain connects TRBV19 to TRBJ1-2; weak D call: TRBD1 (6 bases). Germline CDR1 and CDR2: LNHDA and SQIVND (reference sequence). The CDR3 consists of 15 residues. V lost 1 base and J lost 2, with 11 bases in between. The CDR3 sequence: CASSIGGTPNYGYTF. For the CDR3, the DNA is TGTGCCAGTAGTATAGGGGGGACACCCAACTATGGCTACACCTTC.

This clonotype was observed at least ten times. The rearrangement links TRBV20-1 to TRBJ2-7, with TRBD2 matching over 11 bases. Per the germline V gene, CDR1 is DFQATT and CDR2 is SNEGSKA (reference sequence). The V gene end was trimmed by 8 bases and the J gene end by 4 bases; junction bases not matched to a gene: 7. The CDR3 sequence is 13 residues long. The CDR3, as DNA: TGCAGTTTAGTGGCTAGCGGGGGGTACGAGCAGTACTTC. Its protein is CSLVASGGYEQYF.

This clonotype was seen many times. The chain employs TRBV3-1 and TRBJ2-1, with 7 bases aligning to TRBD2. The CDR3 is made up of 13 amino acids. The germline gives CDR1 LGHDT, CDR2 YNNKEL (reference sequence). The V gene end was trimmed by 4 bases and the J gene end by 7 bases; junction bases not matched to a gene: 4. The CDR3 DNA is TGTGCCAGCAGCCGTGCAGCGGGGAATGAGCAGTTCTTC. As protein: CASSRAAGNEQFF.